This T cell receptor (beta chain) was profiled in a study of response to subunit inactivated influenza vaccine. General observations from the study: The authors suggested that every seasonal influenza vaccination recruits few new T cells.

A word on this clonotype: Its specificity is unknown.

MiXCR was run by TCRdb on the RT-PCR reads, yielding one entry per CDR3 protein. The data contain about 530,000 distinct CDR3 sequences, over 10% of them seen just once; the ten biggest clones take up about an eighth. The material sequenced was PBMCs from blood, taken 45 days after vaccination. The sequence was collected from a man in his forties or fifties who received an inactivated influenza vaccine.

Written as DNA, the CDR3 is TGCGCCAGCAGCTTGGTGATCGGGACGACCCAAGAGACCCAGTACTTC. Residues: CASSLVIGTTQETQYF. The rearrangement joins TRBV5-1 to TRBJ2-5, with D perhaps given as TRBD1 or TRBD2 (5 bases each). The CDR3 length is 16 residues. Germline V gives CDR1 SGHRS, CDR2 YFSETQ. V was cut by 0 bases and J by 1 base, with 13 bases left in between. Based on the CDR3 plus reference TRBV5-1 and TRBJ2-5, the full variable domain is KAGVTQTPRYLIKTRGQQVTLSCSPISGHRSVSWYQQTPGQGLQFLFEYFSETQRNKGNFPGRFSGRQFSNSRSEMNVSTLELGDSALYLCASSLVIGTTQETQYFGPGTRLLVL.